Included here is one T cell receptor (beta chain) sequence, with context. The antigen is not known. With survey level as its setting, the immunoSEQ assay was v3.0. Libraries were prepared by immunoSEQ multiplex PCR; TCRdb keeps only in-frame clonotypes and omits some of them. This repertoire shows more than 20,000 clones, roughly four fifths found once; its top ten account for roughly 18%. This record belongs to a study of long-term antiretroviral therapy in people with HIV. Regarding the study as a whole: There were no data on ART adherence, viral resistance or therapy changes, a gap that limits inferences about post-ART repertoire changes.

Held in samples before DNA extraction were 1-10 million cryopreserved PBMC. This CDR3 is 16 amino acids long. Per the germline V gene, CDR1 is SGHVS and CDR2 is FQNEAQ. With 1 base clipped from V and 4 bases from J, the junction kept 6 bases outside the gene matches. This sample comprised unsorted PBMCs, obtained 0.5 years before starting antiretroviral therapy. The chain uses TRBV7-8 and TRBJ2-3; 9 bases agree with TRBD2. The sequence came from a man aged 35 to 55 with HIV. CDR3 sequence: CASSLGTQRGADTQYF. The CDR3 DNA sequence: TGTGCCAGCAGCTTAGGTACCCAGCGGGGGGCAGATACGCAGTATTTT.